The clone carrying this T cell receptor (beta chain) was seen a few times. Its target is not known. The sample is drawn from a study of blood T cells in healthy people across ages. Findings of the study overall: Researchers judged that diversity estimates from one million T cells fell short of true values.

This CDR3 spans 15 amino acids. V shed 3 bases and J shed 2 bases, with 14 bases lying between them. In germline, CDR1 is SEHNR, CDR2 FQNEAQ (reference sequence). A sample-barcoded 5' primer and a J-beta primer mix were used in a second PCR of about 6 to 11 cycles. Each TCR beta cDNA got a 12-nucleotide random molecular identifier. TCRdb passed the 5' RACE reads through MiXCR, listing each CDR3 protein once. This sample has around 800,000 distinct CDR3 sequences, with about a quarter found just once. The sample was also linked to a second study, of T cells of mothers and their children.

V usage is TRBV7-9 and J usage is TRBJ2-7; D may be TRBD2 (5 bases). The sequencing input was blood. This TCR was recovered from a boy younger than 18 in good health. CDR3 amino acids: CASSLRAGPTYEQYF. In DNA, the CDR3 is TGTGCCAGCAGCTTGAGGGCAGGACCTACCTACGAGCAGTACTTC. The whole variable domain, remainder taken from reference TRBV7-9 and TRBJ2-7, is DTGVSQNPRHKITKRGQNVTFRCDPISEHNRLYWYRQTLGQGPEFLTYFQNEAQLEKSRLLSDRFSAERPKGSFSTLEIQRTEQGDSAMYLCASSLRAGPTYEQYFGPGTRLTVT.